This TCR beta chain was identified during a study of OX40 agonist ivuxolimab in advanced cancers. Study details: Partial responses were seen in three patients, one with hepatocellular carcinoma and two with cutaneous melanoma.

Study findings and constraints: Expanded clones were, on average, more numerous among CD8+ T cells than CD4+. Circulating CD4+ and CD8+ T cells showed clonal expansion by week 6 at 0.1 to 3.0 mg/kg.

Worth noting for this clone: Antigen: not known.

TCRdb's copy holds only in-frame clones and misses some; the assay was immunoSEQ multiplex PCR. This table holds 41,000 or so clones, 70% to 90% found once. The TCR originated in an adult with an advanced solid tumor such as melanoma, head and neck, liver or kidney cancer. The sequences come from CD4+ or CD8+ T cells sorted from blood, collected in a trial of the OX40 agonist ivuxolimab.

The CDR3 DNA reads as TGTGCCAGCTCACAGGGACAGTTCTCTGGAAACACCATATATTTT. It yields the protein CASSQGQFSGNTIYF. V and J are TRBV18 and TRBJ1-3; 7 positions agree with TRBD1. Trimming at V came to 4 bases and at J to 0 bases, leaving 3 bases not matched to a gene. The CDR3 spans 15 residues. Germline V gene data show CDR1 as KGHSH and CDR2 as LQKENI.